This T cell receptor (beta chain) was observed in a study of blood T cell repertoires in COVID-19. Background on the study: T cells, B-cell-depleted T cells, or PBMCs supplied cDNA or gDNA.

Those who participated ranged in age from about 18 to 89 years and resided in about two dozen US areas. Participant-given clinical history determined each cohort assignment. In the original workflow: Amplification of reference gene primers provided the estimated nucleated cell counts. Profiled with immunoSEQ multiplex PCR; TCRdb holds only in-frame clones, not every one. V and J calls and clone size are those listed in that table; D and trimming were worked out from the DNA. This table has approximately 150,000 clones, over 80% appearing once. There are a few counts of this clone. The sequenced sample consisted of PBMCs or T cells enriched from blood (not recorded which). This TCR was sampled from a man in his sixties who had recovered from COVID-19.

CDR3: CASSKSYNEQFF. The CDR3 DNA sequence: TGTGCCAGCTCGAAGAGCTACAATGAGCAGTTCTTC. The V and J genes are TRBV18 and TRBJ2-1; D unresolved. The CDR3 covers 12 residues. V was trimmed by 6 bases and J by 3 bases, leaving 6 bases between them. CDR1 and CDR2 from the germline V gene are KGHSH and LQKENI.